This T cell receptor (beta chain) is from a study of T cells in Graves' hyperthyroidism and ophthalmopathy. This clonotype was seen repeatedly, ten times or more. The CDR3 regions of TCR beta were amplified from RNA transcripts. The HTBI primer set was used in a first-round RT-PCR of the TCR CDR3. TCRdb fed the multiplex PCR reads into MiXCR, producing one record per CDR3 protein. The sample has hundreds of thousands of distinct CDR3 sequences; 12% to 15% are singletons. The CDR3 is 16 amino acids. Trimming shortened V by 5 bases and J by 2 bases, and 19 bases separated the two germline ends. The germline gives CDR1 MDHEN, CDR2 SYDVKM.

Sequencing was done on a sample of blood. The gene calls are TRBV28 and TRBJ2-7; TRBD1 or TRBD2 may be the D gene (6 bases each). This TCR was sampled from a woman aged 18-30 years with Graves' hyperthyroidism. The CDR3 protein is CASSHPRGGRAYEQYF. In DNA form, the CDR3 reads TGTGCCAGCAGTCACCCCAGGGGAGGAAGAGCCTACGAGCAGTACTTC.